The rows below give T cell receptor beta chains drawn from one sample of a study of a mutant IDH1 vaccine in newly diagnosed glioma. TCRdb's copy holds only in-frame clones and misses some; the assay was immunoSEQ multiplex PCR. In the table there are over 35,000 clones, about 88% of which are singletons. Their antigen targets remain unknown. Specimen: PBMCs, collected from a glioma patient whose treatment included an IDH1 peptide vaccine. These receptors originate from a woman under 30 with glioma. Some clones in this sample may be carry-over from other donors' samples. Both conserved end residues are part of each CDR3. D genes are given only for firm matches. Only some rows state a clone size, as once, few, many or a class for expanded clones.

CDR3 length: 16; V gene: TRBV5-5; D gene: .; clone size: .; J gene: TRBJ1-2; CDR3 DNA: TGTGCCAGCAGCTCCGGGATTTCTTTTCAAAACCATGGCTACACCTTC; CDR3 protein: CASSSGISFQNHGYTF
CDR3 length: 14; V gene: TRBV9; D gene: .; clone size: .; J gene: TRBJ1-1; CDR3 DNA: TGTGCCAGCAGCGTAGCTCTGATGAACACTGAAGCTTTCTTT; CDR3 protein: CASSVALMNTEAFF
CDR3 length: 19; V gene: TRBV12-5; D gene: TRBD1; clone size: .; J gene: TRBJ2-7; CDR3 DNA: TGTGCTAGTGGTTTGGTACTTAGGATCGGACAGGGATCCCCCTACGAGCAGTACTTC; CDR3 protein: CASGLVLRIGQGSPYEQYF
CDR3 length: 18; V gene: TRBV23-1; D gene: .; clone size: .; J gene: TRBJ1-3; CDR3 DNA: TGCGCCAGCAGTCAATCCCTCTTACAGGGTAGCTCTGGAAACACCATATATTTT; CDR3 protein: CASSQSLLQGSSGNTIYF
CDR3 length: 14; V gene: TRBV9; D gene: TRBD1; clone size: .; J gene: TRBJ1-2; CDR3 DNA: TGTGCCAGCAGCGGCAGGACAGGGGACTATGGCTACACCTTC; CDR3 protein: CASSGRTGDYGYTF
CDR3 length: 16; V gene: TRBV5-1; D gene: TRBD2; clone size: .; J gene: TRBJ2-1; CDR3 DNA: TGCGCCAGCAGCTCGACTAGCGGGCATTCCTACAATGAGCAGTTCTTC; CDR3 protein: CASSSTSGHSYNEQFF
CDR3 length: 12; V gene: TRBV29-1; D gene: TRBD2; clone size: .; J gene: TRBJ2-5; CDR3 DNA: TGCAGCGCGGAGGGAGGGTTCGGGGCCCAGTACTTC; CDR3 protein: CSAEGGFGAQYF
CDR3 length: 14; V gene: TRBV5-8; D gene: .; clone size: .; J gene: TRBJ2-7; CDR3 DNA: TGTGCCAGCAGCTTGAGGGACGGTTCCTACGAGCAGTACTTC; CDR3 protein: CASSLRDGSYEQYF
CDR3 length: 17; V gene: TRBV9; D gene: TRBD1; clone size: .; J gene: TRBJ2-2; CDR3 DNA: TGTGCCAGCAGTTACGTAGGGGGCGGAACGAACACCGGGGAGCTGTTTTTT; CDR3 protein: CASSYVGGGTNTGELFF
CDR3 length: 19; V gene: TRBV4-2; D gene: .; clone size: .; J gene: TRBJ1-1; CDR3 DNA: TGTGCCAGCAGCCAAGACAACCTATCCGGGCCTACAATGAACACTGAAGCTTTCTTT; CDR3 protein: CASSQDNLSGPTMNTEAFF
CDR3 length: 11; V gene: TRBV28; D gene: .; clone size: once; J gene: TRBJ2-7; CDR3 DNA: TGTGCCAGCAGTTGGCAGGGGGAGCAGTACTTC; CDR3 protein: CASSWQGEQYF
CDR3 length: 13; V gene: TRBV5-4; D gene: .; clone size: .; J gene: TRBJ2-1; CDR3 DNA: TGTGCCAGCAAAGGGGGGAGTTACAATGAGCAGTTCTTC; CDR3 protein: CASKGGSYNEQFF
CDR3 length: 17; V gene: TRBV5-4; D gene: .; clone size: once; J gene: TRBJ2-2; CDR3 DNA: TGTGCCAGCAGCGGAGGAGGCAGGGCAGGGAACACCGGGGAGCTGTTTTTT; CDR3 protein: CASSGGGRAGNTGELFF
CDR3 length: 14; V gene: TRBV7-7; D gene: .; clone size: .; J gene: TRBJ1-3; CDR3 DNA: TGTGCCAGCAGCTTAGGGGGGCCTGGAAACACCATATATTTT; CDR3 protein: CASSLGGPGNTIYF
CDR3 length: 13; V gene: TRBV2; D gene: .; clone size: .; J gene: TRBJ1-2; CDR3 DNA: TGTGCCAGCCCCCCGGGCCCCCGATATGGCTACACCTTC; CDR3 protein: CASPPGPRYGYTF
CDR3 length: 14; V gene: TRBV27; D gene: .; clone size: .; J gene: TRBJ2-7; CDR3 DNA: TGTGCCAGCAGTTTCGCGACGGGGGCCTACGAGCAGTACTTC; CDR3 protein: CASSFATGAYEQYF
CDR3 length: 16; V gene: TRBV5-4; D gene: TRBD1; clone size: .; J gene: TRBJ2-2; CDR3 DNA: TGTGCCAGCAGCCAGGGGACAGGGCGATCCACCGGGGAGCTGTTTTTT; CDR3 protein: CASSQGTGRSTGELFF
CDR3 length: 14; V gene: TRBV5-5; D gene: .; clone size: .; J gene: TRBJ1-2; CDR3 DNA: TGTGCCAGCAGCTTGGTAGGGACCGACAGTGGCTACACCTTC; CDR3 protein: CASSLVGTDSGYTF
CDR3 length: 12; V gene: TRBV7-2; D gene: .; clone size: .; J gene: TRBJ2-2; CDR3 DNA: TGTGCCAGCAGCTTGGGAGCGGGGGAGCTGTTTTTT; CDR3 protein: CASSLGAGELFF
CDR3 length: 13; V gene: TRBV2; D gene: TRBD1; clone size: .; J gene: TRBJ1-1; CDR3 DNA: TGTGCCAGCTCAGGGACAGCGAACACTGAAGCTTTCTTT; CDR3 protein: CASSGTANTEAFF
CDR3 length: 15; V gene: TRBV12-5; D gene: TRBD1; clone size: few; J gene: TRBJ1-5; CDR3 DNA: TGTGCTAGTGGTTTGGGACAGGGGGCCGATCAGCCCCAGCATTTT; CDR3 protein: CASGLGQGADQPQHF
CDR3 length: 11; V gene: TRBV5-1; D gene: .; clone size: .; J gene: TRBJ2-7; CDR3 DNA: TGCGCCAGCAGAGAGGCCATAGAGCAGTACTTC; CDR3 protein: CASREAIEQYF
CDR3 length: 14; V gene: TRBV12-5; D gene: .; clone size: .; J gene: TRBJ2-2; CDR3 DNA: TGTGCTAGTGGAGGGGGGGGGAACACCGGGGAGCTGTTTTTT; CDR3 protein: CASGGGGNTGELFF
CDR3 length: 14; V gene: TRBV7-9; D gene: .; clone size: .; J gene: TRBJ1-3; CDR3 DNA: TGTGCCAGCAGCTTACAGGCTGAAGGAAACACCATATATTTT; CDR3 protein: CASSLQAEGNTIYF
CDR3 length: 11; V gene: TRBV2; D gene: .; clone size: few; J gene: TRBJ2-7; CDR3 DNA: TGTGCCAGCAGGAACAGTTACGAGCAGTACTTC; CDR3 protein: CASRNSYEQYF
CDR3 length: 13; V gene: TRBV4-2; D gene: .; clone size: .; J gene: TRBJ2-3; CDR3 DNA: TGTGCCAGCAGCCAAGCATCTTCAGATACGCAGTATTTT; CDR3 protein: CASSQASSDTQYF
CDR3 length: 15; V gene: TRBV19; D gene: .; clone size: .; J gene: TRBJ2-1; CDR3 DNA: TGTGCCAGTAGAGTTGACAGAAGCTCCTACAATGAGCAGTTCTTC; CDR3 protein: CASRVDRSSYNEQFF
CDR3 length: 17; V gene: TRBV5-4; D gene: .; clone size: .; J gene: TRBJ1-1; CDR3 DNA: TGTGCCAGCAGCTCGGGGGCCCTACGGGGAGGGGGCACTGAAGCTTTCTTT; CDR3 protein: CASSSGALRGGGTEAFF
CDR3 length: 12; V gene: TRBV6-5; D gene: .; clone size: .; J gene: TRBJ2-1; CDR3 DNA: TGTGCCAGCAGTTTCCCCGGTCGGGAACAGTTCTTC; CDR3 protein: CASSFPGREQFF
CDR3 length: 16; V gene: TRBV23-1; D gene: .; clone size: .; J gene: TRBJ1-4; CDR3 DNA: TGCGCCAGCAGTCCACCCGTAGTTGTAAGTTGTGAAAAACTGTTTTTT; CDR3 protein: CASSPPVVVSCEKLFF
CDR3 length: 10; V gene: TRBV29-1; D gene: .; clone size: few; J gene: TRBJ1-1; CDR3 DNA: TGCAGCGTTATGGTGGGTGAGGCTTTCTTT; CDR3 protein: CSVMVGEAFF
CDR3 length: 14; V gene: TRBV25-1; D gene: .; clone size: .; J gene: TRBJ1-2; CDR3 DNA: TGTGCCAGCAGTGACCTCACAGGGTTCGGTGGCTACACCTTC; CDR3 protein: CASSDLTGFGGYTF
CDR3 length: 14; V gene: TRBV11-2; D gene: .; clone size: few; J gene: TRBJ1-1; CDR3 DNA: TGTGCCAGCAGCTTAGAGGAGGGGCGGACTGAAGCTTTCTTT; CDR3 protein: CASSLEEGRTEAFF
CDR3 length: 12; V gene: TRBV27; D gene: .; clone size: few; J gene: TRBJ2-2; CDR3 DNA: TGTGCCAGCAGTTCTCGGGCCGGGGAGCTGTTTTTT; CDR3 protein: CASSSRAGELFF
CDR3 length: 15; V gene: TRBV6-5; D gene: .; clone size: .; J gene: TRBJ1-5; CDR3 DNA: TGTGCCAGCAGTTACTCAGCGGCGGGGGGGGAGCCCCAGCATTTT; CDR3 protein: CASSYSAAGGEPQHF
CDR3 length: 17; V gene: TRBV5-6; D gene: TRBD2; clone size: .; J gene: TRBJ2-2; CDR3 DNA: TGTGCCAGCAGCTCGTCGACTCGGGGGGCGAACACCGGGGAGCTGTTTTTT; CDR3 protein: CASSSSTRGANTGELFF
CDR3 length: 13; V gene: TRBV7-8; D gene: .; clone size: .; J gene: TRBJ2-7; CDR3 DNA: TGTGCCAGCAGCTTCAGGATCTCCTACGAGCAGTACTTC; CDR3 protein: CASSFRISYEQYF
CDR3 length: 14; V gene: TRBV6-5; D gene: TRBD1; clone size: .; J gene: TRBJ1-5; CDR3 DNA: TGTGCCAGCAGTTACGAGCCAGGGGGTCAGCCCCAGCATTTT; CDR3 protein: CASSYEPGGQPQHF
CDR3 length: 12; V gene: TRBV28; D gene: .; clone size: .; J gene: TRBJ1-2; CDR3 DNA: TGTGCCAGCAGTTTATTAGCCGCTGGCTACACCTTC; CDR3 protein: CASSLLAAGYTF
CDR3 length: 14; V gene: TRBV5-6; D gene: .; clone size: once; J gene: TRBJ2-5; CDR3 DNA: TGTGCCAGCAGCGGCGGCGGTTTTCAAGAGACCCAGTACTTC; CDR3 protein: CASSGGGFQETQYF
CDR3 length: 12; V gene: TRBV5-1; D gene: .; clone size: few; J gene: TRBJ2-1; CDR3 DNA: TGCGCCAGCGCATTGGCCGGGAATGAGCAGTTCTTC; CDR3 protein: CASALAGNEQFF
CDR3 length: 17; V gene: TRBV7-7; D gene: TRBD2; clone size: .; J gene: TRBJ2-5; CDR3 DNA: TGTGCCAGCACCAAAGGGAGCGGGGGGGCTGGTTCGGAGACCCAGTACTTC; CDR3 protein: CASTKGSGGAGSETQYF
CDR3 length: 13; V gene: TRBV9; D gene: .; clone size: .; J gene: TRBJ2-1; CDR3 DNA: TGTGCCAGCAGCACCCGACAGTCCAATGAGCAGTTCTTC; CDR3 protein: CASSTRQSNEQFF
CDR3 length: 11; V gene: TRBV6-4; D gene: .; clone size: .; J gene: TRBJ2-7; CDR3 DNA: TGTGCCAGCAGTGACAGGGTCGAGCAGTACTTC; CDR3 protein: CASSDRVEQYF
CDR3 length: 13; V gene: TRBV9; D gene: .; clone size: few; J gene: TRBJ1-1; CDR3 DNA: TGTGCCAGCAGCCCCCGAGGGGACACTGAAGCTTTCTTT; CDR3 protein: CASSPRGDTEAFF
CDR3 length: 14; V gene: TRBV4-1; D gene: .; clone size: .; J gene: TRBJ1-4; CDR3 DNA: TGCGCCAGCAGCCAAGACCCGAGTGGAGAAAAACTGTTTTTT; CDR3 protein: CASSQDPSGEKLFF
CDR3 length: 15; V gene: TRBV21-1; D gene: .; clone size: .; J gene: TRBJ2-3; CDR3 DNA: TGTGCCAGCAGCAAAGCGGACCTAGCAACAGATACGCAGTATTTT; CDR3 protein: CASSKADLATDTQYF
CDR3 length: 15; V gene: TRBV11-2; D gene: .; clone size: .; J gene: TRBJ1-1; CDR3 DNA: TGTGCCAGCAGCTCACGCGTCGCGGGAATCACTGAAGCTTTCTTT; CDR3 protein: CASSSRVAGITEAFF
CDR3 length: 13; V gene: TRBV11-2; D gene: TRBD2; clone size: .; J gene: TRBJ2-7; CDR3 DNA: TGTGCCAGCAGCTTAGTCCCGGGGGGCGAGCAGTACTTC; CDR3 protein: CASSLVPGGEQYF
CDR3 length: 13; V gene: TRBV6-5; D gene: .; clone size: .; J gene: TRBJ2-3; CDR3 DNA: TGTGCCAGCAGCCTTAGTGGGACAGATACGCAGTATTTT; CDR3 protein: CASSLSGTDTQYF
CDR3 length: 15; V gene: TRBV5-5; D gene: TRBD2; clone size: .; J gene: TRBJ2-1; CDR3 DNA: TGTGCCAGCAGCTTCGGCGGGGGGTCCTACAATGAGCAGTTCTTC; CDR3 protein: CASSFGGGSYNEQFF
CDR3 length: 21; V gene: TRBV19; D gene: TRBD2; clone size: .; J gene: TRBJ2-3; CDR3 DNA: TGTGCCAGTAGTATTGGTATTTGGACTAGAGGTAGCCGGGACGCACAAGATACGCAGTATTTT; CDR3 protein: CASSIGIWTRGSRDAQDTQYF